This record covers a single T cell receptor beta chain. Its antigen is currently unknown. A single record per CDR3 protein comes from TCRdb applying MiXCR to the 5' RACE reads. This sample has 190,000 or so distinct CDR3 sequences, with about 20% found just once. This sample was taken from a study of T-cell memory formation after mild COVID-19. Trimming cost V 4 bases and J 7 bases, with 16 bases left between them. CDR3 length: 14 residues. CDR1 and CDR2 (germline): ENHRY, SYGVKD. Study results and limitations: Specificity for SARS-CoV-2 was not confirmed among the second-wave clones peaking on day 37.

The receptor was isolated from an adult woman who had mild COVID-19 (a few samples of this study predate the infection). Cell type and time point are not known. Sequencing input: PBMCs or a T cell subset sorted from them (not recorded which). The V gene is TRBV10-3, the J gene TRBJ1-2; possible D gene TRBD1, 6 bases. CDR3 in DNA: TGTGCCATCAGTGCTGGGGAGGGGGGCCCTGGCTACACCTTC. Translating it yields CAISAGEGGPGYTF.